This T cell receptor (beta chain) is from a study of T-cell reconstitution after alpha-beta-depleted transplantation in children. Using unique molecular identifiers, the investigators prepared the TCRbeta library. Using its own MiXCR run on the PCR reads, TCRdb lists one record per CDR3 protein. The top ten hold around 3.3% of the sample, which has some 550,000 distinct CDR3 sequences, around 18% seen once. Germline trimming cut 3 bases from V and 2 bases from J; bases unmatched to any gene: 11. CDR1 and CDR2 (germline): MNHNS, SASEGT. There are 17 residues in the CDR3. In this sample, this clonotype turned up a few times.

The chain is built from TRBV6-1 and TRBJ2-3, with TRBD2 identical over 7 bases. The specimen was PBMCs from the stem cell graft donor, collected from the stem cell graft. The receptor's source is a human donor who donated a stem cell graft to a child with acute lymphoblastic leukemia. The CDR3: CASSEGGWDWHTDTQYF. For the CDR3, the DNA is TGTGCCAGCAGTGAGGGGGGGTGGGACTGGCACACAGATACGCAGTATTTT.